Presented here are 2 T cell receptor beta chains from one specimen sequenced in a study of T cell responses to AZD1222 COVID-19 vaccine. Produced via immunoSEQ multiplex PCR; TCRdb's table is partial and in-frame only. There are approximately 75,000 clones in the sample; around 87% occur only once, and around 19% lies in the top ten. The sequenced sample was peripheral blood, obtained 28 days after the second AZD1222 dose. Every receptor here comes from an adult who received the AZD1222 COVID-19 vaccine.

The V and J genes are TRBV5-5 and TRBJ1-1; no reliable D call. V lost 4 bases to trimming and J lost 1 base, with 11 bases between them. The CDR3 sequence is 14 residues long. Germline loops: CDR1 SGHKS, CDR2 YYEKEE (reference sequence). CDR3 DNA sequence: TGTGCCAGCAGCCGAAGGGAAGCGAACACTGAAGCTTTCTTT. Translation gives CASSRREANTEAFF.

The chain joins TRBV7-2 to TRBJ1-6; D is ambiguous. Trimming stripped 5 bases from V and 8 bases from J, with 16 bases between. CDR3 length: 15 residues. Germline loops: CDR1 SGHTA, CDR2 FQGNSA. CDR3 DNA: TGTGCCAGCAGCACCCGGACGGCGACGGATTCACCCCTCCACTTT. It translates to CASSTRTATDSPLHF.